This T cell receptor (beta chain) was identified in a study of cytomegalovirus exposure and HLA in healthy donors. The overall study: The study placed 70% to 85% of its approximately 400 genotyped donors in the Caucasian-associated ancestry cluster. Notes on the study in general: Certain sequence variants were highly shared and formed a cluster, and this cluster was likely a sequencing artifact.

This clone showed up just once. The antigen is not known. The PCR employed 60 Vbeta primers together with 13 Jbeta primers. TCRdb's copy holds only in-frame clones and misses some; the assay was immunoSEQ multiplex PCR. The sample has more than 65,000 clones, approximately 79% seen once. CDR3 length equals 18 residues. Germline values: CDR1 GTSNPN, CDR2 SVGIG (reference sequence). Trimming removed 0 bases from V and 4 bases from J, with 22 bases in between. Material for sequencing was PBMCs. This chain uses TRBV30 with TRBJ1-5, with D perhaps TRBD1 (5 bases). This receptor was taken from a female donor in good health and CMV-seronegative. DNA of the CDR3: TGTGCCTGGAGTGTCGGGGCTGGGCGGGGCCGGGGGAATCAGCCCCAGCATTTT. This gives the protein CAWSVGAGRGRGNQPQHF.